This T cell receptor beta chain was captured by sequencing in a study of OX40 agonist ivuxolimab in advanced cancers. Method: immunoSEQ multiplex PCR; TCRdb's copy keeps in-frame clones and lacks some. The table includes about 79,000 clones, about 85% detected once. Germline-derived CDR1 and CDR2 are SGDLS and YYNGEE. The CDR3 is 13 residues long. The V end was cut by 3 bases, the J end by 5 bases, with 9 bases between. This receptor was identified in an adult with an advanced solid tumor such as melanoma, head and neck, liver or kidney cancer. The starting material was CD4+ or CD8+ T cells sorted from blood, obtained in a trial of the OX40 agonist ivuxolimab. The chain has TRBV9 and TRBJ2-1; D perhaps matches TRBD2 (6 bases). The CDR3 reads CASSGTKNNEQFF. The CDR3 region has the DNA TGTGCCAGCAGCGGGACTAAGAACAATGAGCAGTTCTTC.